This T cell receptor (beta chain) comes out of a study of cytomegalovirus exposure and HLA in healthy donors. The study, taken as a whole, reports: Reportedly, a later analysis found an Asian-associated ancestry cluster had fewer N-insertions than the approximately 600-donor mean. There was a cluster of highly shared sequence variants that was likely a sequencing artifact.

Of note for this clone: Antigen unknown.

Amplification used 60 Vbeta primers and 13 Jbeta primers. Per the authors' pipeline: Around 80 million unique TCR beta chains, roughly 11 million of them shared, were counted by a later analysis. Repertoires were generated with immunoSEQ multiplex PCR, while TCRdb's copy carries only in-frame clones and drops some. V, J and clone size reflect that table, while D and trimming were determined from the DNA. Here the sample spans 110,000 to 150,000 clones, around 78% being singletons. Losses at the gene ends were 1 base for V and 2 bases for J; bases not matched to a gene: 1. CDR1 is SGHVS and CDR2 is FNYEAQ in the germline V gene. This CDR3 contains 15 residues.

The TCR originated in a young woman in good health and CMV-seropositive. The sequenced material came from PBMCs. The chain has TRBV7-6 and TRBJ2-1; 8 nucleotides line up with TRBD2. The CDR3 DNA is TGTGCCAGCAGCTTAGGCGGGGGGCCCTACAATGAGCAGTTCTTC. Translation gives CASSLGGGPYNEQFF.